Shown below are 27 T cell receptor beta chains from a single sample sequenced in a study of CD8+CD57+ T cells in acquired aplastic anemia. Patients chosen for sequencing had CD8+CD57+ cells that had expanded, as shown by flow cytometry. Profiling of TCR beta VDJ combinations and CDR3 sequences used genomic DNA as template. One entry per CDR3 protein results from TCRdb running MiXCR on the reads. The profile shows around 200,000 distinct CDR3 sequences, approximately 48% of them singletons. The material sequenced was sorted CD4+, CD8+, or CD8+CD57+ T cells (not recorded which) from PBMCs. These receptors originate from a human donor with aplastic anemia.

The chain carries TRBV29-1 and TRBJ2-5; D is unresolved. Germline values: CDR1 SQVTM, CDR2 ANQGSEA. V lost 6 bases and J lost 5, with 10 bases in between. The CDR3 spans 11 residues. The CDR3 region has the DNA TGCAGCGTCGGAGAAAGGGAGACCCAGTACTTC. The encoded protein is CSVGERETQYF.

Note on this clonotype: This may come from a read error, since a much larger clone is one base off. Lacking the conserved final phenylalanine or tryptophan, this CDR3 likely reflects a read error. The rearrangement uses TRBV6-5 and TRBJ2-1; TRBD1 might be the D (5 bases). Trimming removed 4 bases at V and 10 bases at J, with 8 bases between. This CDR3 contains 11 residues. CDR1 and CDR2 (germline): MNHEY, SVGAGI. This chain's CDR3 is CASSFRQEQFL. The CDR3, as DNA: TGTGCCAGCAGTTTTCGACAGGAGCAGTTCCTC.

This clonotype was detected ten times or more. The V call is TRBV7-8, the J call TRBJ2-5, with TRBD2 matching 9 bases. CDR3 length equals 15 residues. Per germline, CDR1 SGHVS and CDR2 FQNEAQ. Germline trimming cut 0 bases from V and 5 bases from J; bases unmatched to any gene: 4. The CDR3 here is CASSLARLAGETQYF. CDR3 DNA: TGTGCCAGCAGCTTAGCGCGGCTAGCGGGGGAGACCCAGTACTTC.

This clonotype has a handful of counts. This sequence joins TRBV30 and TRBJ1-5, with D unresolved. V gave up 3 bases and J gave up 6 bases, with 15 bases separating them. The CDR3 is 14 amino acids. Germline V lookup: CDR1 GTSNPN, CDR2 SVGIG (reference sequence). CDR3 coding DNA: TGTGCCTGGAGCCCCTTAGGGTCCGGTCAGCCCCAGCATTTT. Amino acids: CAWSPLGSGQPQHF.

Comments on this clonotype: One junction end disagrees with the germline gene, perhaps due to a read error. V gene TRBV27 combines with J gene TRBJ1-6; D gene ambiguous. This CDR3 spans 15 amino acids. Per germline, CDR1 MNHEY and CDR2 SMNVEV (reference sequence). The CDR3 region is CASSWAEAANPPLHF. CDR3 bases: TGTGCCAGCAGTTGGGCTGAGGCGGCTAATCCACCCCTCCACTTT.

The sample holds many counts of this clonotype. This sequence joins TRBV29-1 and TRBJ1-2; TRBD1 agrees at 8 bases. Germline CDR1 and CDR2: SQVTM and ANQGSEA. J lost 2 bases, V lost 4 bases, and 6 bases had no gene match. The CDR3 has 14 residues. Written as DNA, the CDR3 is TGCAGCGTTGTGGAGGGACAGGACAACTATGGCTACACCTTC. Translation: CSVVEGQDNYGYTF.

On this clonotype itself: This may arise from a read error, as a much more abundant clone is one base away. The CDR3 coding sequence is TGTGCCACCAGCAGAGCAGGGGGCGAGACCCAGTACTTC. Its translation is CATSRAGGETQYF. J is TRBJ2-5 and V is TRBV15, with 8 bases aligning to TRBD1. The CDR3 is 13 residues long. Germline V gives CDR1 LNHNV, CDR2 YYDKDF (reference sequence). V dropped 1 base and J dropped 5; count of bases not matched to a gene: 0.

This chain uses TRBV2 with TRBJ2-7; D not resolved. CDR1 is SNHLY and CDR2 is FYNNEI in the germline V gene. Trimming pared 0 bases from V and 3 bases from J, leaving 15 bases between. There are 16 residues in the CDR3. Here the CDR3 reads CASSEATSWMGYEQYF. Written as DNA, the CDR3 is TGTGCCAGCAGTGAAGCGACCAGCTGGATGGGCTACGAGCAGTACTTC.

The gene calls are TRBV19 and TRBJ2-2; 8 bases match TRBD1. Per germline, CDR1 LNHDA and CDR2 SQIVND (reference sequence). CDR3 length: 14 amino acids. V was pared by 6 bases and J by 1 base, with 1 base of the junction left unmatched. The CDR3 spells CASSGQGNTGELFF. CDR3 DNA sequence: TGTGCCAGTAGCGGACAGGGGAACACCGGGGAGCTGTTTTTT.

The CDR3 sequence: CASSLAQVQETQYF. DNA for the CDR3: TGTGCCAGCAGCTTAGCACAGGTCCAAGAGACCCAGTACTTC. J is TRBJ2-5 and V is TRBV7-9, with D maybe TRBD1 (5 bases). V dropped 0 bases and J dropped 1 base, with 6 bases sitting between them. The CDR3 spans 14 residues. In germline, CDR1 is SEHNR, CDR2 FQNEAQ (reference sequence).

The chain recombines TRBV20-1 with TRBJ2-1; no reliable D call. The V gene's germline CDR1 is DFQATT and CDR2 SNEGSKA (reference sequence). V lost 4 bases, J lost 6 bases, and 4 bases lay in between. The CDR3 extends over 10 amino acids. This CDR3 reads CSATFNEQFF. The CDR3, as DNA: TGCAGTGCTACCTTCAATGAGCAGTTCTTC.

The chain joins TRBV7-6 to TRBJ2-5; D is unresolved. Trimming shortened V by 5 bases and J by 5 bases, and 12 bases separated the two germline ends. Germline V gene data show CDR1 as SGHVS and CDR2 as FNYEAQ. The CDR3 sequence is 13 residues long. The CDR3 DNA reads as TGTGCCAGCAGCCCCGGGCGTATGGAGACCCAGTACTTC. Its translation is CASSPGRMETQYF.

This clonotype has a handful of counts. The chain recombines TRBV6-1 with TRBJ1-4; D is unclear. The CDR3 has 14 amino acids. CDR1 and CDR2 from the germline V gene are MNHNS and SASEGT. The germline V and J ends were trimmed by 6 bases and 8 bases, with 16 bases remaining between them. The DNA of the CDR3 is TGTGCCAGCAGCCGGATTAAAGCGGGGGAAAAACTGTTTTTT. It yields the protein CASSRIKAGEKLFF.

This clonotype has a count of ten or more. CDR3 bases: TGCAGTGTTAAGGACAGGGTTTATGGTCAGCCCCAGCATTTT. Its translation is CSVKDRVYGQPQHF. The rearrangement uses TRBV20-1 and TRBJ1-5; TRBD1 agrees at 8 bases. CDR1 and CDR2 (germline): DFQATT, SNEGSKA (reference sequence). After removal of 7 bases from V and 6 bases from J, the junction contained 11 bases not matched to a gene. The CDR3 runs to 14 residues.

The rearrangement uses TRBV29-1 and TRBJ2-2, with D unresolved. This CDR3 has 12 amino acids. The germline V gene has CDR1 SQVTM and CDR2 ANQGSEA. Trimming removed 6 bases at V and 5 bases at J, with 10 bases between. The CDR3 DNA follows: TGCAGCGTATGGCTACCTACCGGGGAGCTGTTTTTT. Amino acids: CSVWLPTGELFF.

The V and J genes are TRBV7-9 and TRBJ1-1; 8 nucleotides match TRBD1. Germline CDR1 is SEHNR and CDR2 is FQNEAQ (reference sequence). Germline trimming cut 4 bases from V and 11 bases from J; bases unmatched to any gene: 6. This CDR3 comprises 12 residues. The CDR3: CASSWTGNGAFF. The CDR3 DNA is TGTGCCAGCAGCTGGACAGGGAACGGGGCTTTCTTT.

The J gene is TRBJ2-7, the V gene TRBV25-1; a possible D gene is TRBD1 (6 bases). Trimming stripped 8 bases from V and 0 bases from J, with 11 bases between. Germline values: CDR1 MGHDK, CDR2 SYGVNS. This CDR3 contains 13 residues. The CDR3 DNA sequence: TGTGCCAGCGGGAAGGACAGCTCCTACGAGCAGTACTTC. It yields the protein CASGKDSSYEQYF.

This clonotype has more than one count but fewer than ten. This chain links TRBV29-1 with TRBJ2-1; D remains unclear. Germline loops: CDR1 SQVTM, CDR2 ANQGSEA. The length of the CDR3 is 16 residues. The ends were cut back, 2 bases at V and 2 bases at J, with 16 bases in the middle. This CDR3 is CSVEPLSYSAYNEQFF. The CDR3 coding sequence is TGCAGCGTTGAACCATTATCCTACTCGGCCTACAATGAGCAGTTCTTC.

The chain joins TRBV7-9 to TRBJ1-2; tentative D call: TRBD1 (5 bases). V was shortened by 7 bases and J by 8 bases, with 11 bases between the two germline ends. Germline CDR1 and CDR2: SEHNR and FQNEAQ (reference sequence). This CDR3 comprises 11 residues. CDR3 amino acids: CASNTGRGYTF. For the CDR3, the DNA is TGTGCCAGCAATACGGGGCGAGGCTACACCTTC.

This clonotype was found many times. The rearrangement joins TRBV6-6 to TRBJ1-1; no firm D call. Looked up from germline, CDR1 is MNHNY and CDR2 is SVGAGI (reference sequence). This CDR3 region has 12 residues. Deletions cut 5 bases from V and 1 base from J, with 5 bases between. The CDR3 here is CASSHRNTEAFF. CDR3 coding DNA: TGTGCCAGCAGTCACAGGAACACTGAAGCTTTCTTT.

The chain carries TRBV5-1 and TRBJ2-3, with 12 bases lining up with TRBD2. Trimming at V came to 0 bases and at J to 2 bases, leaving 7 bases not matched to a gene. The CDR3 is 18 amino acids. Germline V CDR1 and CDR2: SGHRS, YFSETQ. The DNA of the CDR3 is TGCGCCAGCAGCTTGGCTCTAGCGGGAGGGCCTTTCACAGATACGCAGTATTTT. This encodes CASSLALAGGPFTDTQYF.

This clonotype was seen a single time. The V and J genes are TRBV2 and TRBJ2-3, with D uncertain. Trimming shortened V by 6 bases and J by 0 bases, and 10 bases separated the two germline ends. The germline V gene encodes CDR1 SNHLY and CDR2 FYNNEI. This CDR3 has 14 residues. The CDR3 nucleotides read TGTGCCAGCAGCGCAGTGTTTAGCACAGATACGCAGTATTTT. This gives the protein CASSAVFSTDTQYF.

This clonotype was seen at least ten times. J is TRBJ1-2 and V is TRBV7-6, with D possibly matching TRBD1 (6 bases). Germline V gene lookup returns CDR1 SGHVS and CDR2 FNYEAQ. The CDR3 has 16 residues. Trimming stripped 5 bases from V and 8 bases from J, with 24 bases between. The CDR3 sequence is CASSARYREPGRGYTF. DNA of the CDR3: TGTGCCAGCAGCGCACGATACAGGGAGCCAGGGCGGGGCTACACCTTC.

This clonotype came up many times. V is TRBV20-1 and J is TRBJ1-3; D gene ambiguous. With 3 bases removed from V and 4 bases from J, the gap between germline ends came to 7 bases. There are 12 residues in the CDR3. The germline CDR1 and CDR2 sequences are DFQATT and SNEGSKA (reference sequence). CDR3 region: CSASARGNTIYF. The CDR3 DNA sequence: TGCAGTGCTAGCGCTAGGGGAAACACCATATATTTT.

The chain uses TRBV19 and TRBJ1-5; no definite D call. This CDR3 has 12 amino acids. Trimming removed 6 bases at V and 5 bases at J, with 8 bases between. The germline gives CDR1 LNHDA, CDR2 SQIVND (reference sequence). CDR3: CASSPRDQPQHF. The DNA for the CDR3 is TGTGCCAGTAGCCCAAGGGATCAGCCCCAGCATTTT.

DNA of the CDR3: TGTGCCAGCAGCTTCGGATTGGGCTACGAGCAGTACTTC. Translation: CASSFGLGYEQYF. The chain links TRBV7-3 to TRBJ2-7, with no clear D. The CDR3 has 13 residues. From germline, CDR1 is SGHTA and CDR2 FQGTGA. The ends were cut back, 3 bases at V and 3 bases at J, with 9 bases in the middle.

Notes on this clonotype: At one end, the junction sequence differs from germline, possibly due to a read error. The chain has TRBV10-2 and TRBJ2-7, with 14 bases matching TRBD2. Per the germline V gene, CDR1 is WSHSY and CDR2 is SAAADI. This CDR3 region has 15 residues. The CDR3 is CASSTRLAGGGEQYF. In DNA, the CDR3 is TGCGCCAGCAGCACACGACTAGCGGGAGGGGGTGAGCAGTACTTT.